Below are 19 T cell receptor beta chains sequenced from a single sample in a study of cytomegalovirus exposure and HLA in healthy donors. The PCR contained 60 Vbeta and 13 Jbeta primers. Data came from immunoSEQ multiplex PCR; TCRdb stores just in-frame clones and leaves some out. The sample comprises roughly 140,000 clones, less than 9.5% of which are singletons, and approximately 1.8% rests with the top ten. Sequences were obtained from PBMCs. The receptors here all came from a male donor in good health and CMV-seronegative.

This clone came up a few times. In nucleotides, the CDR3 is TGCAGCGTATGGGACAGGGGGATCCTCTATGGCTACACCTTC. Translating it yields CSVWDRGILYGYTF. This chain uses TRBV29-1 with TRBJ1-2, with 11 bases identical to TRBD1. Trimming removed 6 bases from V and 4 bases from J; junction bases left unmatched: 7. Per germline, CDR1 SQVTM and CDR2 ANQGSEA. The length of the CDR3 is 14 residues.

This clone has more than one count but fewer than ten. The J gene is TRBJ1-4, the V gene TRBV9; weak D call: TRBD1 (5 bases). This CDR3 comprises 18 residues. The germline V gene has CDR1 SGDLS and CDR2 YYNGEE. With 4 bases removed from V and 5 bases from J, the gap between germline ends came to 24 bases. The CDR3 DNA reads as TGTGCCAGCAGCACCTCAGTGGGGGGTCCGATCAAGAATGAAAAACTGTTTTTT. Residues: CASSTSVGGPIKNEKLFF. Using reference TRBV9 and TRBJ1-4 for the parts outside the CDR3, the full variable domain is DSGVTQTPKHLITATGQRVTLRCSPRSGDLSVYWYQQSLDQGLQFLIQYYNGEERAKGNILERFSAQQFPDLHSELNLSSLELGDSALYFCASSTSVGGPIKNEKLFFGSGTQLSVL.

The CDR3 region has the DNA TGTGCCAGCAGCTTTAGGACTAGCGGGGATCTCACAGATACGCAGTATTTT. Residues: CASSFRTSGDLTDTQYF. The V call is TRBV5-8, the J call TRBJ2-3; 12 nucleotides match TRBD2. This CDR3 is built from 17 residues. The V segment lost 2 bases and the J segment 2 bases; nucleotides outside the gene matches: 6. From germline, CDR1 is SGHTS and CDR2 YDEGEE.

The chain combines TRBV4-2 with TRBJ1-3, with 7 nucleotides matching TRBD1. The CDR3 runs to 16 residues. Losses at the gene ends were 4 bases for V and 2 bases for J; bases not matched to a gene: 8. Germline values: CDR1 LGHNA, CDR2 YNFKEQ. The CDR3 here is CASSRADREAGNTIYF. CDR3 in DNA: TGTGCCAGCAGCCGAGCCGACAGGGAGGCTGGAAACACCATATATTTT.

Only a few counts were recorded for this clone. V and J are TRBV18 and TRBJ2-5, with D maybe TRBD1 (6 bases). The germline gives CDR1 KGHSH, CDR2 LQKENI. The CDR3 is 14 residues long. Trimming removed 6 bases from V and 2 bases from J, with 13 bases in between. CDR3 coding DNA: TGTGCCAGCTCGGCCTTTACAGGGCAAGAGACCCAGTACTTC. Amino acids: CASSAFTGQETQYF.

This rearrangement joins TRBV4-3 to TRBJ1-4, with 9 bases lining up with TRBD1. The CDR3 has 13 residues. From germline, CDR1 is LGHNA and CDR2 YSLEER. The V gene end was trimmed by 3 bases and the J gene end by 14 bases; junction bases not matched to a gene: 7. In DNA, the CDR3 is TGCGCCAGCAGCCAGGGGACAGGGTTGACTCTGTTTTTT. It specifies CASSQGTGLTLFF.

This clone was counted only a few times. V and J are TRBV19 and TRBJ2-3; 13 bases are a match to TRBD2. V shed 6 bases and J 11 bases; nucleotides not matched to a gene: 5. Germline CDR1 is LNHDA and CDR2 is SQIVND (reference sequence). The CDR3 is 13 residues long. This CDR3 reads CASSLRTSGRQYF. Here the CDR3 DNA reads TGTGCCAGTAGCCTAAGGACTAGCGGGAGGCAGTATTTT.

This clone was observed a few times. The J gene is TRBJ2-7, the V gene TRBV6-5, with 10 bases fitting TRBD1. The germline V gene has CDR1 MNHEY and CDR2 SVGAGI. With V trimmed by 6 bases and J by 2 bases, 4 bases remained unmatched. There are 14 residues in the CDR3. The CDR3 protein is CASRDGTGAYEQYF. CDR3 DNA sequence: TGTGCCAGCAGGGACGGGACAGGGGCCTACGAGCAGTACTTC.

This clone was seen a few times. This rearrangement joins TRBV7-2 to TRBJ1-2, with 9 nucleotides matching TRBD1. Trimming took 5 bases from V and 5 from J; bases not matched to a gene: 9. Germline V gene lookup returns CDR1 SGHTA and CDR2 FQGNSA. This CDR3 contains 15 residues. The DNA for the CDR3 is TGTGCCAGCAGCCCTGGGACAGGGTACGAGTATGGCTACACCTTC. As protein: CASSPGTGYEYGYTF.

The V call is TRBV5-4, the J call TRBJ1-3; D not resolved. Germline CDR1 reads SGHNT; CDR2 reads YYREEE (reference sequence). V gave up 4 bases and J gave up 4 bases, with 15 bases separating them. CDR3 size: 15 residues. The CDR3 coding sequence is TGTGCCAGCAGCCCGGGATCGGGTTTCGGAAACACCATATATTTT. Its protein product is CASSPGSGFGNTIYF.

The chain joins TRBV30 to TRBJ2-7, with a weak D call TRBD2 (6 bases). Germline V lookup: CDR1 GTSNPN, CDR2 SVGIG (reference sequence). Trimming took 4 bases from V and 0 from J, leaving 19 bases between them. The CDR3 is 16 residues long. The CDR3 spells CAWTPGGSDISYEQYF. The CDR3 region has the DNA TGTGCCTGGACCCCCGGGGGTAGCGATATCTCCTACGAGCAGTACTTC.

The chain uses TRBV19 and TRBJ2-7; D is possibly TRBD2 (7 bases). The CDR3 is 16 amino acids. CDR1 LNHDA and CDR2 SQIVND come from the germline V gene (reference sequence). V was pared by 1 base and J by 0 bases, with 13 bases between. The CDR3 sequence is CASSIGGGLSSYEQYF. In nucleotides, the CDR3 is TGTGCCAGTAGTATAGGGGGGGGCTTGAGCTCCTACGAGCAGTACTTC.

The V gene is TRBV7-8, the J gene TRBJ1-3; D not resolved. Per germline, CDR1 SGHVS and CDR2 FQNEAQ. V was pared by 0 bases and J by 3 bases, with 9 bases between. This CDR3 is built from 15 residues. CDR3 sequence: CASSLAGGLGNTIYF. The CDR3 nucleotides read TGTGCCAGCAGCTTAGCGGGCGGGCTTGGAAACACCATATATTTT.

The chain combines TRBV6-5 with TRBJ1-5; D perhaps matches TRBD1 (5 bases). The CDR3 has 15 amino acids. Trimming removed 6 bases at V and 3 bases at J, with 15 bases between. Germline V lookup: CDR1 MNHEY, CDR2 SVGAGI. The CDR3 region is CASRSGTSANQPQHF. The CDR3 coding sequence is TGTGCCAGCAGGAGCGGGACCTCGGCCAATCAGCCCCAGCATTTT.

This clone has more than one count but fewer than ten. The gene calls are TRBV7-9 and TRBJ2-7; D might be TRBD2 (5 bases). The CDR3 consists of 14 residues. Germline assignment: CDR1 SEHNR and CDR2 FQNEAQ (reference sequence). The V end was cut by 6 bases, the J end by 2 bases, with 14 bases between. CDR3 bases: TGTGCCAGCAGGGACGGGGATTCCCCCTACGAGCAGTACTTC. Encoded protein: CASRDGDSPYEQYF.

The chain has TRBV6-5 and TRBJ2-7; perhaps TRBD1 as D (6 bases). The CDR3 sequence is 14 residues long. Germline CDR1 reads MNHEY; CDR2 reads SVGAGI. Trimming pared 6 bases from V and 3 bases from J, leaving 15 bases between. The CDR3 is CASRYRARGYEQYF. Here the CDR3 DNA reads TGTGCCAGCAGGTACAGGGCTCGGGGCTACGAGCAGTACTTC.

This clone was counted only a few times. The genes are TRBV4-2 and TRBJ2-7; 7 bases agree with TRBD1. The V segment lost 4 bases and the J segment 2 bases; nucleotides outside the gene matches: 8. The CDR3 contains 15 residues. CDR1 and CDR2 from the germline V gene are LGHNA and YNFKEQ. CDR3 nucleotide sequence: TGTGCCAGCAGCCCCACAGGGGCGACGGCCTACGAGCAGTACTTC. It specifies CASSPTGATAYEQYF.

V gene TRBV6-1 combines with J gene TRBJ2-7, with TRBD2 matching over 13 bases. The CDR3 consists of 11 residues. J gave up 12 bases and V 11 bases, and 7 bases lay outside the gene matches. Germline CDR1 and CDR2: MNHNS and SASEGT. The CDR3 bases are TGTGCCGGGACTAGCGGGGAGACAGTGTACTTC. Translated, it gives CAGTSGETVYF.

This clone showed up just a few times. The chain is built from TRBV14 and TRBJ1-2, with D possibly matching TRBD1 (6 bases). The CDR3 has 14 residues. CDR1 and CDR2 from the germline V gene are SGHDN and FVKESK. Trimming shortened V by 2 bases and J by 4 bases, and 11 bases separated the two germline ends. For the CDR3, the DNA is TGTGCCAGCAGCCAATGGGGGGGCCCCTATGGCTACACCTTC. This encodes CASSQWGGPYGYTF.